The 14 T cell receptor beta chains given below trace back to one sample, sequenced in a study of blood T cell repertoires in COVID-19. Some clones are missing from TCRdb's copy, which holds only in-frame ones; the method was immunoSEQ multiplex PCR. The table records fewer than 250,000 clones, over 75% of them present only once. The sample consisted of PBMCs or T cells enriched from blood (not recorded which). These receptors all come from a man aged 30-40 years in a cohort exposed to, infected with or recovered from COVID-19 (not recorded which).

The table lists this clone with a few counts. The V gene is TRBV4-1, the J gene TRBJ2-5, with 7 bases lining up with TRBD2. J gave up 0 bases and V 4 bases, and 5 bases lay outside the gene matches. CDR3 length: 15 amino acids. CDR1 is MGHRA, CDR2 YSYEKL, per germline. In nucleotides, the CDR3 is TGCGCCAGCAGCCCGTCTAGCGGACACCAAGAGACCCAGTACTTC. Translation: CASSPSSGHQETQYF.

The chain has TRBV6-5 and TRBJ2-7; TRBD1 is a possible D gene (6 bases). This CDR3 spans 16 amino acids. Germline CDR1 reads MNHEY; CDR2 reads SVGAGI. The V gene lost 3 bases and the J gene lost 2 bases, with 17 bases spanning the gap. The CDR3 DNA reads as TGTGCCAGCAGTTATTTCGGACAGCATAGTGCCTACGAGCAGTACTTC. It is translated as CASSYFGQHSAYEQYF.

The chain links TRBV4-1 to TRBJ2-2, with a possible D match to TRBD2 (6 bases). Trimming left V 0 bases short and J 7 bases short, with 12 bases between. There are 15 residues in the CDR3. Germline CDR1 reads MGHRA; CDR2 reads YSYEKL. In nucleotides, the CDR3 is TGCGCCAGCAGCCAAGATACAAACGGGAGCGGGGAGCTGTTTTTT. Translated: CASSQDTNGSGELFF.

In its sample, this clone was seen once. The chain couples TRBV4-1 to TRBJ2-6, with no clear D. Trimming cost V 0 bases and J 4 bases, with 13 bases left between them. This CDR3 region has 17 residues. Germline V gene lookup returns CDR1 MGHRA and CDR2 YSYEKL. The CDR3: CASSQDRSLSGANVLTF. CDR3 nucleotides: TGCGCCAGCAGCCAAGATAGGTCACTATCCGGGGCCAACGTCCTGACTTTC.

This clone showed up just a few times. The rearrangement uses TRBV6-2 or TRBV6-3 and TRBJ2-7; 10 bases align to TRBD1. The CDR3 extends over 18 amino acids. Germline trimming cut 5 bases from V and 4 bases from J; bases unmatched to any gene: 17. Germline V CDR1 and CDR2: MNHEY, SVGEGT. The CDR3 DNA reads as TGTGCCAGCAGTCTCAACCGGGACAGGGGAGGATTGGCGTACGAGCAGTACTTC. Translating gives CASSLNRDRGGLAYEQYF.

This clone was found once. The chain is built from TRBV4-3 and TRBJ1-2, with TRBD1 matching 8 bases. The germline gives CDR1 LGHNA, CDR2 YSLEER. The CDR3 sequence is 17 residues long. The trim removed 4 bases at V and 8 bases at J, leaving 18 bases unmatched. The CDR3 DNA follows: TGCGCCAGCAGCCCCCAGGCTGGGGGGCAGGGGGCAGGAGGCTACACCTTC. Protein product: CASSPQAGGQGAGGYTF.

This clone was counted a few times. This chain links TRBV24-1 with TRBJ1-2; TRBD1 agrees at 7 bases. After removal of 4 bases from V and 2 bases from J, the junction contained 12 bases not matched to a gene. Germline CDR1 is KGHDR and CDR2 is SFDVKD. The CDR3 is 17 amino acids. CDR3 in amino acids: CATSENRGADFNYGYTF. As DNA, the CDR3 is TGTGCCACCAGTGAAAACAGGGGCGCGGACTTCAACTATGGCTACACCTTC.

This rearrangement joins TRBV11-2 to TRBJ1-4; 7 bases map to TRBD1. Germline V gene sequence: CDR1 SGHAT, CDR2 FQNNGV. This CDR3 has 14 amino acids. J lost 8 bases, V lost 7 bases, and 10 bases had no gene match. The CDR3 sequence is CASTYTGEYEKLFF. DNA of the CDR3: TGTGCCAGCACCTATACAGGGGAATACGAAAAACTGTTTTTT.

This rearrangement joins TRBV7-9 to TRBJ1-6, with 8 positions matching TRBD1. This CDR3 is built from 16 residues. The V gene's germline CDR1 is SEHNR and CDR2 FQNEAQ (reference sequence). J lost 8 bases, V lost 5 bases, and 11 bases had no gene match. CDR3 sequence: CASSSPTGVRDSPLHF. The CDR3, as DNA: TGTGCCAGCAGCAGCCCGACAGGGGTCAGAGATTCACCCCTCCACTTT. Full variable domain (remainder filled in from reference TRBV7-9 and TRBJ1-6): DTGVSQNPRHKITKRGQNVTFRCDPISEHNRLYWYRQTLGQGPEFLTYFQNEAQLEKSRLLSDRFSAERPKGSFSTLEIQRTEQGDSAMYLCASSSPTGVRDSPLHFGNGTRLTVT.

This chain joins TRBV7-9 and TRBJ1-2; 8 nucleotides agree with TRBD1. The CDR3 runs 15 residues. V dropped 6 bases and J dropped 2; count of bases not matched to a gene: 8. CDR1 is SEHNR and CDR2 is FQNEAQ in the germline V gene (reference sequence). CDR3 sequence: CASSQAGQANYGYTF. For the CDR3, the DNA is TGTGCCAGCAGTCAAGCGGGACAGGCCAACTATGGCTACACCTTC.

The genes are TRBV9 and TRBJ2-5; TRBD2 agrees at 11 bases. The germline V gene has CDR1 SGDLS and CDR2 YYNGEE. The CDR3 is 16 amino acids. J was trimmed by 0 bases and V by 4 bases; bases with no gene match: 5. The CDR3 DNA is TGTGCCAGCAGCCCCCGACTAGCGGGGTACCAAGAGACCCAGTACTTC. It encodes CASSPRLAGYQETQYF.

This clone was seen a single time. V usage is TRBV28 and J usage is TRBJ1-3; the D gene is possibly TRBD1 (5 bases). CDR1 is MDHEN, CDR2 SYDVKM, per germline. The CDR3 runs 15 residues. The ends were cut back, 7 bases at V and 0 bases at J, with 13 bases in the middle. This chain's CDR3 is CASIRDRTSGNTIYF. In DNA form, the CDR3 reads TGTGCCAGCATTCGTGACAGAACCTCTGGAAACACCATATATTTT.

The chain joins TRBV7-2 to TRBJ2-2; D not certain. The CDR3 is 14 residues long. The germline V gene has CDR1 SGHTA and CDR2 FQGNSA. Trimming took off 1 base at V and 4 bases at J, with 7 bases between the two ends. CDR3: CASSLGSGTGELFF. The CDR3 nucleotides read TGTGCCAGCAGCTTAGGTTCGGGCACCGGGGAGCTGTTTTTT.

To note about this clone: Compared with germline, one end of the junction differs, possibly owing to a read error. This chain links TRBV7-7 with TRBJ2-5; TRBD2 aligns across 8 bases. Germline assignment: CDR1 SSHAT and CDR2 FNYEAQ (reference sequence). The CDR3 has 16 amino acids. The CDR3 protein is CASSLYPGGAQETQYF. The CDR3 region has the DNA TGTGCTAGCAGCTTATATCCCGGGGGGGCCCAAGAGACCCAGTACTTC.